Listed here are 26 T cell receptor beta chains from one sample, sequenced in a study of shared clonotypes between healthy human individuals (dated by TCRdb to 2019 to 2021). The library was produced with the immunoSEQ multiplex PCR assay. TCRdb took this table from immuneACCESS and kept in-frame rearrangements with V and J called. Such tables lack part of the clones; where checked against another copy, unresolved V genes explain under half of the gap, and the rest is unexplained. The sample data list about 2 million clones, and just under 95% of these were observed just once. Less than 1.5% of the sample comes from the top ten. CD8 naive samples were obtained by positive selection for CCR7 among CD45RO-negative cells, yielding a CD45RA+CCR7+ population from which TemRA cells were excluded. The material sequenced was naive CD8+ T cells sorted from blood. The label giving this sample's cell subset or site can be read as: CD45RA+CCR7+. Every receptor here comes from a man younger than 30 in good health.

The chain joins TRBV9 to TRBJ2-5, with 7 bases matching TRBD2. V lost 7 bases, J lost 2 bases, and 2 bases stayed unmatched. There are 12 residues in the CDR3. Germline assignment: CDR1 SGDLS and CDR2 YYNGEE. CDR3 bases: TGTGCCAGCCGGGGGGATCAAGAGACCCAGTACTTC. It specifies CASRGDQETQYF.

DNA of the CDR3: TGTGCCACCAGCAGAGATGGACAGGGTGGCGAAAAACTGTTTTTT. Translating gives CATSRDGQGGEKLFF. This chain links TRBV15 with TRBJ1-4, with 8 bases matching TRBD1. This CDR3 contains 15 residues. Germline CDR1 reads LNHNV; CDR2 reads YYDKDF (reference sequence). Trimming removed 0 bases from V and 8 bases from J; junction bases left unmatched: 5.

The chain links TRBV7-8 to TRBJ2-3, with unresolved D. Per germline, CDR1 SGHVS and CDR2 FQNEAQ. This CDR3 has 15 amino acids. V was cut by 1 base and J by 0 bases, with 8 bases left in between. This CDR3 reads CASSLVWSSTDTQYF. In nucleotides, the CDR3 is TGTGCCAGCAGCTTAGTATGGAGTAGCACAGATACGCAGTATTTT.

V is TRBV2 and J is TRBJ1-4; 7 bases fit TRBD1. The CDR3 contains 16 residues. CDR1 SNHLY and CDR2 FYNNEI come from the germline V gene. V lost 6 bases and J lost 4; bases outside the gene matches: 11. Here the CDR3 reads CASRPRTGPLNEKLFF. The DNA for the CDR3 is TGTGCCAGCAGGCCTCGGACAGGTCCGCTTAATGAAAAACTGTTTTTT.

In DNA form, the CDR3 reads TGTGCCTGGAGTGACCTACGGGGGGACAATCAGCCCCAGCATTTT. It codes for CAWSDLRGDNQPQHF. The V call is TRBV30, the J call TRBJ1-5; D perhaps matches TRBD1 (5 bases). The CDR3 is 15 amino acids. V was shortened by 1 base and J by 3 bases, with 13 bases between the two germline ends. Germline loops: CDR1 GTSNPN, CDR2 SVGIG (reference sequence).

J is TRBJ2-7 and V is TRBV10-1; 9 bases agree with TRBD1. This CDR3 spans 14 amino acids. Unmatched junction bases numbered 3, after V lost 3 bases and J lost 3 bases. The germline gives CDR1 WNHNN, CDR2 SYGVQD (reference sequence). The CDR3 nucleotides are TGCGCCAGCAGTGACGGGACAGGGAACTACGAGCAGTACTTC. Translation gives CASSDGTGNYEQYF.

The chain uses TRBV7-2 and TRBJ2-7; tentative D call: TRBD1 (5 bases). Per the germline V gene, CDR1 is SGHTA and CDR2 is FQGNSA. The V gene lost 5 bases and the J gene lost 5 bases, with 13 bases spanning the gap. CDR3 length: 13 amino acids. CDR3 sequence reads: CASSPQGWDEQYF. In DNA form, the CDR3 reads TGTGCCAGCAGCCCCCAGGGATGGGACGAGCAGTACTTC.

The genes are TRBV28 and TRBJ2-5, with 15 bases aligning to TRBD2. Germline assignment: CDR1 MDHEN and CDR2 SYDVKM. V gave up 5 bases and J gave up 5 bases; unmatched junction bases: 9. The CDR3 runs 17 residues. This chain's CDR3 is CASSPAGLAGGAETQYF. The CDR3 coding sequence is TGTGCCAGCAGTCCGGCGGGACTAGCGGGGGGCGCGGAGACCCAGTACTTC.

The chain joins TRBV30 to TRBJ2-1; D is perhaps TRBD1 (5 bases). Between the trimmed V and J ends, which lost 5 bases and 0 bases, there was a span of 14 bases. This CDR3 comprises 15 residues. Per the germline V gene, CDR1 is GTSNPN and CDR2 is SVGIG (reference sequence). The CDR3 loop is CAWEVGVSSYNEQFF. DNA for the CDR3: TGTGCCTGGGAGGTAGGGGTTAGCTCCTACAATGAGCAGTTCTTC.

V and J are TRBV11-2 and TRBJ2-2, with D possibly being TRBD1 (6 bases). The CDR3 has 16 residues. Trimming pared 4 bases from V and 0 bases from J, leaving 12 bases between. Per germline, CDR1 SGHAT and CDR2 FQNNGV. The CDR3 protein is CASSSLTGTNTGELFF. DNA of the CDR3: TGTGCCAGCAGCTCCCTGACAGGAACGAACACCGGGGAGCTGTTTTTT.

This clone was observed a single time. Other DNA sequences from this sample encode an identical CDR3 as well. The chain combines TRBV19 with TRBJ1-1; D is possibly TRBD1 (5 bases). Trimming cost V 5 bases and J 3 bases, with 10 bases left between them. The length of the CDR3 is 13 residues. Germline lookup yields CDR1 LNHDA and CDR2 SQIVND (reference sequence). In DNA, the CDR3 is TGTGCCAGTAGTTCCACAGGAGACACTGAAGCTTTCTTT. Encoded protein: CASSSTGDTEAFF. Combining the CDR3 with reference TRBV19 and TRBJ1-1 gives the whole variable domain DGGITQSPKYLFRKEGQNVTLSCEQNLNHDAMYWYRQDPGQGLRLIYYSQIVNDFQKGDIAEGYSVSREKKESFPLTVTSAQKNPTAFYLCASSSTGDTEAFFGQGTRLTVV.

This chain uses TRBV7-9 with TRBJ1-4, with 8 positions matching TRBD1. Germline CDR1 and CDR2: SEHNR and FQNEAQ (reference sequence). V gave up 5 bases and J gave up 7 bases; unmatched junction bases: 12. This CDR3 comprises 16 residues. For the CDR3, the DNA is TGTGCCAGCAGCCATGCCACGGACAGGGAGGGTGAAAAACTGTTTTTT. This translates into CASSHATDREGEKLFF.

The V call is TRBV4-3, the J call TRBJ2-3, with 10 positions matching TRBD2. Germline V gene lookup returns CDR1 LGHNA and CDR2 YSLEER. Unmatched junction bases numbered 19, after V lost 0 bases and J lost 4 bases. The CDR3 runs 21 residues. The CDR3 region is CASSQDPGLAGEAFGADTQYF. DNA of the CDR3: TGCGCCAGCAGCCAAGATCCAGGCCTAGCGGGGGAGGCTTTCGGGGCAGATACGCAGTATTTT.

J is TRBJ1-1 and V is TRBV6-6, with D tentatively TRBD1 (6 bases). From germline, CDR1 is MNHNY and CDR2 SVGAGI (reference sequence). V was trimmed by 7 bases and J by 5 bases, leaving 14 bases between them. The CDR3 is 13 residues long. DNA for the CDR3: TGTGCCAGCACCCAGGGGAGAGGGACTGAAGCTTTCTTT. Translating gives CASTQGRGTEAFF.

As regards this clone: Other DNA sequences from this sample encode an identical CDR3 as well. The V call is TRBV5-1, the J call TRBJ2-7; D ambiguous. The CDR3 has 14 residues. CDR1 and CDR2 from the germline V gene are SGHRS and YFSETQ. V was cut by 0 bases and J by 0 bases, with 7 bases left in between. The CDR3 bases are TGCGCCAGCAGCTTGGACAGCTCCTCCTACGAGCAGTACTTC. This sequence encodes CASSLDSSSYEQYF. Based on the CDR3 plus reference TRBV5-1 and TRBJ2-7, the full variable domain is KAGVTQTPRYLIKTRGQQVTLSCSPISGHRSVSWYQQTPGQGLQFLFEYFSETQRNKGNFPGRFSGRQFSNSRSEMNVSTLELGDSALYLCASSLDSSSYEQYFGPGTRLTVT.

The chain combines TRBV9 with TRBJ2-5, with D maybe TRBD1 (6 bases). Deletions cut 3 bases from V and 4 bases from J, with 16 bases between. This CDR3 spans 15 amino acids. Germline V gene lookup returns CDR1 SGDLS and CDR2 YYNGEE. The CDR3 reads CASSASQGPGETQYF. The CDR3 DNA is TGTGCCAGCAGCGCGTCACAGGGTCCGGGAGAGACCCAGTACTTC. The variable domain in full, completed from reference TRBV9 and TRBJ2-5, reads DSGVTQTPKHLITATGQRVTLRCSPRSGDLSVYWYQQSLDQGLQFLIQYYNGEERAKGNILERFSAQQFPDLHSELNLSSLELGDSALYFCASSASQGPGETQYFGPGTRLLVL.

The chain employs TRBV11-2 and TRBJ2-3; 7 bases are a match to TRBD2. This CDR3 comprises 17 residues. Germline CDR1 and CDR2: SGHAT and FQNNGV. V dropped 7 bases and J dropped 0; count of bases not matched to a gene: 13. The CDR3 DNA sequence: TGTGCCAGCAACTTGGCGGGAGTTGGGCTTAGCACAGATACGCAGTATTTT. This gives the protein CASNLAGVGLSTDTQYF.

The J gene is TRBJ1-2, the V gene TRBV19, with TRBD1 matching 7 bases. Germline assignment: CDR1 LNHDA and CDR2 SQIVND (reference sequence). This CDR3 contains 15 residues. With V trimmed by 6 bases and J by 2 bases, 9 bases remained unmatched. The CDR3: CASRGWDSDNYGYTF. CDR3 sequence (DNA): TGTGCCAGTAGAGGCTGGGACAGTGACAACTATGGCTACACCTTC.

The rearrangement uses TRBV10-3 and TRBJ2-3, with 8 bases aligning to TRBD1. CDR3 length: 17 residues. The germline V gene encodes CDR1 ENHRY and CDR2 SYGVKD. With V trimmed by 5 bases and J by 0 bases, 10 bases remained unmatched. The CDR3 DNA follows: TGTGCCATCAGTATAACCGGAGGGACAGGTAGCACAGATACGCAGTATTTT. It yields the protein CAISITGGTGSTDTQYF.

The chain links TRBV10-3 to TRBJ1-1, with D perhaps TRBD1 (6 bases). Trimming took off 2 bases at V and 3 bases at J, with 10 bases between the two ends. The CDR3 is 14 amino acids. Per germline, CDR1 ENHRY and CDR2 SYGVKD. The CDR3 loop is CAISEEQGYTEAFF. CDR3 DNA: TGTGCCATCAGTGAGGAACAGGGCTACACTGAAGCTTTCTTT.

V gene TRBV2 combines with J gene TRBJ2-7, with D perhaps matching TRBD1 or TRBD2 (5 bases each). There are 13 residues in the CDR3. Germline CDR1 reads SNHLY; CDR2 reads FYNNEI. The V end was cut by 6 bases, the J end by 2 bases, with 11 bases between. The CDR3 reads CASRGDSPYEQYF. CDR3 DNA: TGTGCCAGCAGGGGAGACAGTCCCTACGAGCAGTACTTC.

The chain joins TRBV19 to TRBJ2-7, with D perhaps matching TRBD2 (6 bases). V gave up 5 bases and J gave up 9 bases, with 14 bases separating them. The CDR3 has 12 residues. The germline V gene has CDR1 LNHDA and CDR2 SQIVND (reference sequence). DNA of the CDR3: TGTGCCAGTAGTCCCGACGGGAGTTGGCAGTACTTC. It yields the protein CASSPDGSWQYF.

In this sample, this clone turned up once. Other DNA sequences within the sample encode an identical CDR3. V is TRBV5-6 and J is TRBJ2-7, with TRBD1 matching over 8 bases. The germline V gene has CDR1 SGHDT and CDR2 YYEEEE. The CDR3 spans 14 residues. V gave up 3 bases and J gave up 2 bases; unmatched junction bases: 4. The CDR3 nucleotides read TGTGCCAGCAGCTCGGGGACAGGTCCCTACGAGCAGTACTTC. Translating it yields CASSSGTGPYEQYF.

Details on this clone: Other DNA sequences from this sample encode an identical CDR3 as well. The CDR3 nucleotides are TGTGCCAGCAGGCTCGGGGGGTCCTACGAGCAGTACTTC. Encoded protein: CASRLGGSYEQYF. The V and J genes are TRBV27 and TRBJ2-7; 7 positions match TRBD2. CDR1 is MNHEY and CDR2 is SMNVEV in the germline V gene (reference sequence). J was trimmed by 1 base and V by 6 bases; bases with no gene match: 3. The CDR3 totals 13 residues.

This clone was picked up one time. The chain has TRBV29-1 and TRBJ2-5, with D possibly being TRBD1 or TRBD2 (5 bases each). V was cut by 2 bases and J by 0 bases, with 13 bases left in between. Germline-derived CDR1 and CDR2 are SQVTM and ANQGSEA. The CDR3 sequence is 15 residues long. CDR3 amino acids: CSVEWSGRYQETQYF. CDR3 DNA: TGCAGCGTTGAATGGTCGGGACGGTACCAAGAGACCCAGTACTTC.

This clone was recorded only once. The J gene is TRBJ1-4, the V gene TRBV2; 7 nucleotides align to TRBD1. The CDR3 consists of 15 residues. Germline V CDR1 and CDR2: SNHLY, FYNNEI. V lost 4 bases to trimming and J lost 4 bases; unmatched junction nucleotides: 6. CDR3 nucleotides: TGTGCCAGCAGTGCAGTAGGGGACAGTAATGAAAAACTGTTTTTT. Translated, it gives CASSAVGDSNEKLFF.